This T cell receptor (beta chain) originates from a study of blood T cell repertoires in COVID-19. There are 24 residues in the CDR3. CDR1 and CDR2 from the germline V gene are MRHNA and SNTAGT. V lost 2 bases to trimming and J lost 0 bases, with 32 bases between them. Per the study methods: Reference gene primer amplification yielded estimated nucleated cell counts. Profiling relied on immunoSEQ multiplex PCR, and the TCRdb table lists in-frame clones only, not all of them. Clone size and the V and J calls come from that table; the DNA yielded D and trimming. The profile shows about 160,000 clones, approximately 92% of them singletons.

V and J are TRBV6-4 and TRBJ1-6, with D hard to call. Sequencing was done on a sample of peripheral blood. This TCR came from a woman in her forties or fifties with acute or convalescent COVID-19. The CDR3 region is CASSDAPFIIRGRPHTSYNSPLHF. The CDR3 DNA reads TGTGCCAGCAGTGACGCCCCTTTTATAATTCGGGGTCGACCCCACACCTCCTATAATTCACCCCTCCACTTT.